These 24 T cell receptor beta chains originate from one sample sequenced in a study of cytotoxic CD8 clonotypes in ibrutinib-treated CLL. The data were produced by immunoSEQ multiplex PCR, yet TCRdb's version contains in-frame clones alone and is incomplete. The top ten hold less than 8.5% of the sample, which has about 140,000 clones, around 80% seen once. The sample here was PBMCs, taken after 36 months of ibrutinib treatment. Source of these receptors: a human donor with chronic lymphocytic leukemia.

This clone showed up just once. The rearrangement links TRBV10-1 to TRBJ2-7; D might be TRBD1 or TRBD2, each matching 5 bases. V gave up 6 bases and J gave up 9 bases, with 15 bases separating them. Germline CDR1 reads WNHNN; CDR2 reads SYGVQD (reference sequence). CDR3 size: 12 residues. CDR3 in DNA: TGCGCCAGCAGCCCCTCGGGGCAGGGGCAGTACTTC. Protein: CASSPSGQGQYF.

The gene calls are TRBV11-3 and TRBJ2-7, with TRBD2 matching 8 bases. CDR3 size: 15 residues. Germline lookup yields CDR1 SGHNT and CDR2 YENEEA. Losses at the gene ends were 3 bases for V and 1 base for J; bases not matched to a gene: 5. The CDR3 DNA is TGTGCCAGCAGCTTTCGAAGCGGGAGTTCCTACGAGCAGTACTTC. This translates into CASSFRSGSSYEQYF.

DNA of the CDR3: TGTGCCAGCAGTGAAGGATCCTACGAGCAGTACTTC. This encodes CASSEGSYEQYF. This chain uses TRBV28 with TRBJ2-7; D uncertain. CDR3 length: 12 residues. Germline CDR1 reads MDHEN; CDR2 reads SYDVKM. The V and J ends lost 5 bases and 1 base respectively, with 6 bases between them.

The chain combines TRBV5-1 with TRBJ2-7; D assignment may be TRBD1 or TRBD2 (5 bases each). Germline loops: CDR1 SGHRS, CDR2 YFSETQ. The CDR3 sequence is 12 residues long. V was trimmed by 3 bases and J by 5 bases, leaving 9 bases between them. This CDR3 is CASSWVGDEQYF. The CDR3 nucleotides read TGCGCCAGCAGCTGGGTGGGGGACGAGCAGTACTTC.

This chain joins TRBV18 and TRBJ2-7; 8 positions match TRBD2. V trimming: 2 bases; J trimming: 0 bases; junction bases outside the gene matches: 3. The CDR3 spans 15 residues. Germline V CDR1 and CDR2: KGHSH, LQKENI. Here the CDR3 reads CASSPIAGSSYEQYF. For the CDR3, the DNA is TGTGCCAGCTCACCAATAGCGGGAAGCTCCTACGAGCAGTACTTC. The variable domain in full, completed from reference TRBV18 and TRBJ2-7, reads NAGVMQNPRHLVRRRGQEARLRCSPMKGHSHVYWYRQLPEEGLKFMVYLQKENIIDESGMPKERFSAEFPKEGPSILRIQQVVRGDSAAYFCASSPIAGSSYEQYFGPGTRLTVT.

This rearrangement joins TRBV6-1 to TRBJ2-7, with D perhaps matching TRBD2 (5 bases). Between the trimmed V and J ends, which lost 7 bases and 4 bases, there was a span of 20 bases. This CDR3 is built from 15 residues. The germline CDR1 and CDR2 sequences are MNHNS and SASEGT. In DNA, the CDR3 is TGTGCCAGCATTGGGAGTAGCGTTGTCGGTTACGAGCAGTACTTC. Translated, it gives CASIGSSVVGYEQYF.

The chain has TRBV19 and TRBJ1-4; perhaps TRBD1 as D (6 bases). V lost 5 bases to trimming and J lost 0 bases, with 7 bases between them. CDR1 LNHDA and CDR2 SQIVND come from the germline V gene (reference sequence). The CDR3 is 14 residues long. The CDR3, as DNA: TGTGCCAGTAGTCGGACAGCAACTAATGAAAAACTGTTTTTT. This translates into CASSRTATNEKLFF.

This clone was recorded a few times. The gene calls are TRBV6-5 and TRBJ1-2, with D possibly TRBD1 on 5 matching bases. This CDR3 contains 12 residues. Trimming left V 2 bases short and J 4 bases short, with 5 bases between. Germline V gene sequence: CDR1 MNHEY, CDR2 SVGAGI. The DNA of the CDR3 is TGTGCCAGCAGTTACACAGGCTATGGCTACACCTTC. Translating gives CASSYTGYGYTF.

This clone has just a few counts. V is TRBV11-2 and J is TRBJ1-3; 7 nucleotides line up with TRBD1. The germline V gene encodes CDR1 SGHAT and CDR2 FQNNGV. This CDR3 is 16 amino acids long. V shed 0 bases, J shed 4 bases, and the junction held 6 bases outside the gene matches. This CDR3 reads CASSLERQGVGNTIYF. DNA of the CDR3: TGTGCCAGCAGCTTAGAACGCCAGGGGGTCGGAAACACCATATATTTT.

There are a few counts of this clone. V is TRBV5-1 and J is TRBJ1-2; no definite D call. The CDR3 is made up of 11 amino acids. Germline V gene data show CDR1 as SGHRS and CDR2 as YFSETQ. V was cut by 0 bases and J by 3 bases, with 0 bases left in between. The CDR3: CASSLDYGYTF. CDR3 nucleotides: TGCGCCAGCAGCTTGGACTATGGCTACACCTTC.

The chain has TRBV4-1 and TRBJ1-2, with TRBD1 as a possible D gene (6 bases). Germline loops: CDR1 MGHRA, CDR2 YSYEKL. The CDR3 consists of 16 residues. V was shortened by 1 base and J by 7 bases, with 19 bases between the two germline ends. For the CDR3, the DNA is TGCGCCAGCAGCCAAGGGGTTCAGGGGCGCCTAAGTGGCTACACCTTC. Translating it yields CASSQGVQGRLSGYTF.

There are a few counts of this clone. V usage is TRBV28 and J usage is TRBJ1-4; D gene uncertain. The V and J ends lost 5 bases and 7 bases respectively, with 11 bases between them. Germline V lookup: CDR1 MDHEN, CDR2 SYDVKM. The CDR3 extends over 13 amino acids. Here the CDR3 reads CASSAYQSEKLFF. CDR3 bases: TGTGCCAGCAGTGCCTATCAGAGTGAAAAACTGTTTTTT.

The J gene is TRBJ1-2, the V gene TRBV28; D is ambiguous. V was clipped by 0 bases and J by 6 bases, with 2 bases between them. This CDR3 has 11 amino acids. The germline CDR1 and CDR2 sequences are MDHEN and SYDVKM. The DNA of the CDR3 is TGTGCCAGCAGTTTATGGCATGGCTACACCTTC. This gives the protein CASSLWHGYTF.

The chain carries TRBV9 and TRBJ2-2; no definite D call. Germline CDR1 is SGDLS and CDR2 is YYNGEE. Trimming left V 9 bases short and J 2 bases short, with 2 bases between. The CDR3 runs 10 residues. The CDR3 sequence: CAINTGELFF. In DNA, the CDR3 is TGTGCCATCAACACCGGGGAGCTGTTTTTT.

This CDR3 reads CASSLVVSRGTEAFF. As DNA, the CDR3 is TGTGCCAGCAGCTTAGTGGTGTCACGGGGGACTGAAGCTTTCTTT. The V and J genes are TRBV7-9 and TRBJ1-1; the D gene is possibly TRBD1 (5 bases). The CDR3 runs to 15 residues. Per the germline V gene, CDR1 is SEHNR and CDR2 is FQNEAQ (reference sequence). Trimming took off 1 base at V and 5 bases at J, with 14 bases between the two ends.

The chain combines TRBV2 with TRBJ2-7; the D gene is possibly TRBD1 (5 bases). V lost 4 bases and J lost 0, with 13 bases in between. Germline values: CDR1 SNHLY, CDR2 FYNNEI. This CDR3 has 15 amino acids. The CDR3 bases are TGTGCCAGCAGTGCCCCCCAGGGCTTCTCCTACGAGCAGTACTTC. This sequence encodes CASSAPQGFSYEQYF.

The chain links TRBV5-8 to TRBJ2-1; possibly TRBD2 for D (5 bases). The V end was cut by 4 bases, the J end by 8 bases, with 10 bases between. The CDR3 is 12 residues long. From germline, CDR1 is SGHTS and CDR2 YDEGEE. CDR3 in DNA: TGTGCCAGCAGCCAATCCGGGGATGAGCAGTTCTTC. Protein sequence: CASSQSGDEQFF.

The J gene is TRBJ1-2, the V gene TRBV6-5; maybe TRBD1 (5 bases). Germline V gives CDR1 MNHEY, CDR2 SVGAGI. The germline V and J ends were trimmed by 2 bases and 11 bases, with 15 bases remaining between them. This CDR3 region has 13 residues. CDR3 protein: CASSYNGQGSYTF. For the CDR3, the DNA is TGTGCCAGCAGTTACAACGGGCAGGGAAGTTACACCTTC.

The J gene is TRBJ1-2, the V gene TRBV2, with D unresolved. V lost 1 base, J lost 2 bases, and 14 bases lay in between. This CDR3 is 16 amino acids long. Germline V gives CDR1 SNHLY, CDR2 FYNNEI. In nucleotides, the CDR3 is TGTGCCAGCAGTGAAGGTTCCAGGCTGCTGAACTATGGCTACACCTTC. Translated, it gives CASSEGSRLLNYGYTF.

This rearrangement joins TRBV7-9 to TRBJ2-1; D perhaps matches TRBD2 (6 bases). With 5 bases removed from V and 2 bases from J, the gap between germline ends came to 10 bases. The CDR3 covers 14 residues. Germline assignment: CDR1 SEHNR and CDR2 FQNEAQ (reference sequence). The CDR3 DNA follows: TGTGCCAGCAGCCCGGAGGGTCCCTACAATGAGCAGTTCTTC. Encoded protein: CASSPEGPYNEQFF.

The rearrangement joins TRBV19 to TRBJ2-6; no clear D. Trimming removed 7 bases from V and 1 base from J, with 5 bases in between. This CDR3 has 13 amino acids. Germline loops: CDR1 LNHDA, CDR2 SQIVND (reference sequence). CDR3 nucleotide sequence: TGTGCCAGTATGATTTCTGGGGCCAACGTCCTGACTTTC. It codes for CASMISGANVLTF. The full variable domain, rest sourced from reference TRBV19 and TRBJ2-6, is DGGITQSPKYLFRKEGQNVTLSCEQNLNHDAMYWYRQDPGQGLRLIYYSQIVNDFQKGDIAEGYSVSREKKESFPLTVTSAQKNPTAFYLCASMISGANVLTFGAGSRLTVL.

The CDR3 region has the DNA TGTGCCAGCAGCTTGGAAGACAGGGTGGGCCACGAGCAGTACTTC. Residues: CASSLEDRVGHEQYF. The chain couples TRBV5-8 to TRBJ2-7; 7 nucleotides align to TRBD1. CDR3 length: 15 amino acids. Germline CDR1 and CDR2: SGHTS and YDEGEE. The V gene end was trimmed by 0 bases and the J gene end by 5 bases; junction bases not matched to a gene: 8.

The chain joins TRBV11-2 to TRBJ2-2; TRBD1 matches at 7 bases. The V and J ends lost 5 bases and 5 bases, in that order; junction bases with no gene match: 8. Germline CDR1 SGHAT, CDR2 FQNNGV. The CDR3 has 15 amino acids. Here the CDR3 DNA reads TGTGCCAGCAGCCTAGGCAGGGGGTGGACCGGGGAGCTGTTTTTT. The encoded protein is CASSLGRGWTGELFF.

This chain uses TRBV5-1 with TRBJ2-7; tentative D call: TRBD1 (5 bases). The CDR3 sequence is 15 residues long. V was cut by 1 base and J by 4 bases, with 15 bases left in between. Germline V lookup: CDR1 SGHRS, CDR2 YFSETQ. The CDR3 sequence is CASSLRQGIGYEQYF. In DNA form, the CDR3 reads TGCGCCAGCAGCTTGAGGCAGGGTATTGGGTACGAGCAGTACTTC.